Listed below are T cell receptor beta chains from one sample, sequenced in a study of CD8 T cells in ankylosing spondylitis. TCRdb re-derived calls from the 5' RACE reads in MiXCR, one entry per CDR3 protein. The sample lists about 340,000 distinct CDR3 sequences, over 12% seen once, with 1.1% in the top ten. The sample consisted of blood, either unsorted or a sorted T cell fraction (not recorded which). All receptors derive from a male donor with ankylosing spondylitis or in good health (not recorded which). CDR3s include the opening cysteine and the closing phenylalanine or tryptophan. The order of the fields is J gene, V gene, D gene, clone size, CDR3 DNA, CDR3 protein. The D gene is left open where the match is weak. Size values are once, few and many counts, or a class for expanded clones, and some rows have none.

j_gene: TRBJ2-3
v_gene: TRBV5-1
d_gene: .
abundance: .
CDR3nt: TGCGCCAGCAGCTTGGACTCCTCTAGCACAGATACGCAGTATTTT
CDR3aa: CASSLDSSSTDTQYF

j_gene: TRBJ2-7
v_gene: TRBV29-1
d_gene: TRBD2
abundance: few
CDR3nt: TGCAGCGTGACCGGGACTAACTCCTACGAGCAGTACTTC
CDR3aa: CSVTGTNSYEQYF

j_gene: TRBJ2-1
v_gene: TRBV5-1
d_gene: .
abundance: few
CDR3nt: TGCGCCAGCAGCTTGAGCGGGCCGATCTACAATGAGCAGTTCTTC
CDR3aa: CASSLSGPIYNEQFF

j_gene: TRBJ2-3
v_gene: TRBV7-2
d_gene: TRBD2
abundance: .
CDR3nt: TGTGCCAGCAGCTCACGACCCGGGGGGGTTGGAGATACGCAGTATTTT
CDR3aa: CASSSRPGGVGDTQYF

j_gene: TRBJ2-5
v_gene: TRBV2
d_gene: .
abundance: few
CDR3nt: TGTGCCAGCATGGAGACGTTTTCGACCCAGTACTTC
CDR3aa: CASMETFSTQYF

j_gene: TRBJ2-2
v_gene: TRBV11-2
d_gene: .
abundance: .
CDR3nt: TGTGCCAGCAGCCCCTGGACCGGGGAGCTGTTTTTT
CDR3aa: CASSPWTGELFF

j_gene: TRBJ1-1
v_gene: TRBV5-1
d_gene: .
abundance: few
CDR3nt: TGCGCCAGCAGCTGGGCCCAGAACACTGAAGCTTTCTTT
CDR3aa: CASSWAQNTEAFF

j_gene: TRBJ2-6
v_gene: TRBV18
d_gene: .
abundance: .
CDR3nt: TGTGCCAGCACGTACAATGTGGCTGGGGCCAACGTCCTGACTTTC
CDR3aa: CASTYNVAGANVLTF

j_gene: TRBJ2-7
v_gene: TRBV5-1
d_gene: .
abundance: .
CDR3nt: TGCGCCAGCAGCCCCCCACGGGGGTCGGGGGACGAGCAGTACTTC
CDR3aa: CASSPPRGSGDEQYF

j_gene: TRBJ1-1
v_gene: TRBV11-3
d_gene: .
abundance: many
CDR3nt: TGTGCCAGCGGCAGGGACACTGAAGCTTTCTTT
CDR3aa: CASGRDTEAFF

j_gene: TRBJ1-3
v_gene: TRBV2
d_gene: .
abundance: few
CDR3nt: TGTGCCAGCAGCAGGGATCCCTCTGGAAACACCATATATTTT
CDR3aa: CASSRDPSGNTIYF

j_gene: TRBJ2-7
v_gene: TRBV5-1
d_gene: .
abundance: .
CDR3nt: TGCGCCAGCAGCTTCTGGGGGGACGAGCAGTACTTC
CDR3aa: CASSFWGDEQYF

j_gene: TRBJ2-7
v_gene: TRBV6-1
d_gene: .
abundance: .
CDR3nt: TGTGCCACCCGGGCCGGGAGCTCCTACGAGCAGTACTTC
CDR3aa: CATRAGSSYEQYF

j_gene: TRBJ2-1
v_gene: TRBV10-3
d_gene: TRBD1
abundance: few
CDR3nt: TGTGCCATCAGTGAGTCGGACAGGGGAAATGAGCAGTTCTTC
CDR3aa: CAISESDRGNEQFF

j_gene: TRBJ1-1
v_gene: TRBV14
d_gene: .
abundance: many
CDR3nt: TGTGCCAGCAGACTACTAAGAACATTTACTGAAGCTTTCTTT
CDR3aa: CASRLLRTFTEAFF

j_gene: TRBJ2-3
v_gene: TRBV7-8
d_gene: .
abundance: .
CDR3nt: TGTGCCAGCAGACCATTAGGGGGAAAAGATACGCAGTATTTT
CDR3aa: CASRPLGGKDTQYF

j_gene: TRBJ1-1
v_gene: TRBV12-3/TRBV12-4
d_gene: .
abundance: many
CDR3nt: TGTGCCAGCACTGGGACCCAGGGGAACACTGAAGCTTTCTTT
CDR3aa: CASTGTQGNTEAFF

j_gene: TRBJ1-5
v_gene: TRBV6-2/TRBV6-3
d_gene: .
abundance: few
CDR3nt: TGTGCCAGCACGGAGATGGTCCTCGGTCAGCCCCAGCATTTT
CDR3aa: CASTEMVLGQPQHF